This T cell receptor beta chain emerged from a study of blood T cell repertoires in COVID-19. In this sample, this clone turned up a few times. This table comes from immunoSEQ multiplex PCR, and its TCRdb copy is limited to in-frame clones, with some not included. There are about 97,000 clones in the sample; roughly 82% occur only once, and 4% to 5.5% lies in the top ten. V dropped 0 bases and J dropped 2; count of bases not matched to a gene: 7. CDR1 is SGHNT and CDR2 is YYREEE in the germline V gene (reference sequence). CDR3 size: 16 residues. The chain combines TRBV5-4 with TRBJ2-7; TRBD2 aligns across 8 bases. Sequenced sample: peripheral blood. This TCR was sampled from a human donor in a cohort sampled during active COVID-19. CDR3 amino acids: CASSLGQSGGPYEQYF. CDR3 nucleotide sequence: TGTGCCAGCAGCTTGGGGCAGAGCGGGGGACCCTACGAGCAGTACTTC.